This TCR beta chain was identified in a study of shared clonotypes between healthy human individuals. Findings and limits, study-wide: Tissue TCR repertoires likely differ from these blood-only repertoires.

About this clone: Its specificity is not known. The same CDR3 also results from other DNA sequences found in this sample.

The length of the CDR3 is 15 residues. The V end was cut by 5 bases, the J end by 0 bases, with 13 bases between. In germline, CDR1 is MNHEY, CDR2 SMNVEV (reference sequence). Assay: immunoSEQ multiplex PCR; the TCRdb copy retains only in-frame clones and omits some. The table shows millions of clones, with about 92% occurring only once. Terminally differentiated effector memory CD45RA+ cells were excluded from the naive CD8 cells, which were CD45RO-negative and positively selected for CCR7. This chain joins TRBV27 and TRBJ1-1; possible D gene TRBD1, 6 bases. The sample consisted of naive CD8+ T cells from PBMCs. This clonotype was sampled from a man aged 18 to 35 in good health. Some clones in this sample may be carry-over from other donors' samples. The CDR3 bases are TGTGCCAGCAGTCCATACAGGGTAATGAACACTGAAGCTTTCTTT. It is translated as CASSPYRVMNTEAFF.